Each of the 6 T cell receptor beta chains below was sequenced from the same sample in a study of blood T cell repertoires in COVID-19. The assay was immunoSEQ multiplex PCR, and TCRdb's table has in-frame clones only and misses some. Here the sample spans about 140,000 clones, around 90% being singletons. Sequencing was done on a sample of peripheral blood. The source is a woman older than 75 with acute or convalescent COVID-19.

Written as DNA, the CDR3 is TGTGCCAGCAGCGAACAGGGAGCGGATCAGCCCCAGCATTTT. Translating it yields CASSEQGADQPQHF. The chain carries TRBV11-2 and TRBJ1-5; possibly TRBD1 for D (6 bases). This CDR3 region has 14 residues. Deletions cut 5 bases from V and 5 bases from J, with 13 bases between. Germline lookup yields CDR1 SGHAT and CDR2 FQNNGV.

This clone was recorded only once. This chain joins TRBV7-9 and TRBJ2-5; 8 bases agree with TRBD2. The germline V gene encodes CDR1 SEHNR and CDR2 FQNEAQ (reference sequence). CDR3 size: 14 residues. V dropped 6 bases and J dropped 0; count of bases not matched to a gene: 3. This CDR3 is CASSWRGDQETQYF. DNA of the CDR3: TGTGCCAGCAGTTGGCGGGGGGACCAAGAGACCCAGTACTTC.

The chain carries TRBV18 and TRBJ1-1; 10 bases match TRBD1. V lost 3 bases and J lost 6; bases outside the gene matches: 13. Looked up from germline, CDR1 is KGHSH and CDR2 is LQKENI. There are 17 residues in the CDR3. In DNA, the CDR3 is TGTGCCAGCTCACCTATCCCGAGGGACAGGGGAGTTCCTGAAGCTTTCTTT. Encoded protein: CASSPIPRDRGVPEAFF.

This chain uses TRBV5-6 with TRBJ2-7, with D tentatively TRBD1 (6 bases). Deletions cut 1 base from V and 7 bases from J, with 12 bases between. Germline assignment: CDR1 SGHDT and CDR2 YYEEEE. This CDR3 is 13 amino acids long. The CDR3 DNA sequence: TGTGCCAGCAGCTTGTTGTGGGGGCAGGAGCAGTACTTC. Protein sequence: CASSLLWGQEQYF.

J is TRBJ2-5 and V is TRBV7-3, with 8 bases that match TRBD1. CDR1 and CDR2 from the germline V gene are SGHTA and FQGTGA. The CDR3 spans 15 residues. J lost 0 bases, V lost 5 bases, and 5 bases had no gene match. The CDR3: CASSLQGAYQETQYF. The CDR3 nucleotides are TGTGCCAGCAGCCTCCAGGGGGCGTACCAAGAGACCCAGTACTTC. The whole variable domain, filled in from reference TRBV7-3 and TRBJ2-5, reads GAGVSQTPSNKVTEKGKYVELRCDPISGHTALYWYRQSLGQGPEFLIYFQGTGAADDSGLPNDRFFAVRPEGSVSTLKIQRTERGDSAVYLCASSLQGAYQETQYFGPGTRLLVL.

The genes are TRBV19 and TRBJ2-3; possible D gene TRBD2, 5 bases. CDR1 LNHDA and CDR2 SQIVND come from the germline V gene (reference sequence). Trimming took off 8 bases at V and 6 bases at J, with 9 bases between the two ends. This CDR3 region has 11 residues. CDR3 sequence reads: CASARGDTQYF. In DNA form, the CDR3 reads TGTGCCAGTGCCAGAGGGGATACGCAGTATTTT.